This TCR beta chain was recorded in a study of response to subunit inactivated influenza vaccine (dated by TCRdb to 2017 to 2018). About the investigation overall: Deep quantitative T cell receptor repertoire profiling was used in the study to track responses to a trivalent subunit inactivated influenza vaccine.

In this sample, this clonotype turned up many times. Its target antigen remains unknown. It has no much larger one-base neighbor in the sample; base qualities were not kept. From the germline V gene, CDR1 is SQVTM and CDR2 is ANQGSEA. V and J are trimmed by 6 bases and 2 bases, and the gene matches miss 9 bases of the junction. Reading from cysteine to phenylalanine, the CDR3 counts 15 amino acids. Here the CDR3 DNA is all that survives: 45 bases in frame from base 1. Results and caveats for the whole study, not just this receptor: It was suggested by the authors that each seasonal influenza vaccination may recruit only a limited number of new T cells.

Libraries were built with RT-PCR. These reads were obtained on an Illumina HiSeq 2500. Using fastp trimming at Q25 and MiXCR clonotype assembly, TCRdb reanalyzed the public sequencing data and kept in-frame beta chains. For every CDR3 protein sequence, its rows merge into one entry that carries the most common genes and DNA. This sample comprises some 640,000 distinct CDR3 sequences, approximately 15% of them detected only once. The top ten constitute 6% to 7% of the sample. This sequence was found in a middle-aged man who received an inactivated influenza vaccine. Donor details come from another sample of the same person, matched by shared clones. The sample here was PBMCs from blood, taken 14 days before vaccination. This chain joins TRBV29-1 to TRBJ2-1, with 8 middle bases fitting TRBD2. At the DNA level, the sequence is TGCAGCGTCCTCGTTAGGCGGGGGGCCTACAATGAGCAGTTCTTC. It specifies CSVLVRRGAYNEQFF.